These T cell receptor beta chains were read from a single sample in a study of T cell changes during pregnancy in multiple sclerosis. Sequencing used immunoSEQ multiplex PCR; TCRdb keeps in-frame clones, though not all of them. The sample has around 48,000 clones; 85% to 95% are singletons. The source was CD4+ T cells from peripheral blood mononuclear cells, collected in the third trimester of pregnancy. The source is a female donor with multiple sclerosis, enrolled in a pregnancy study. CDR3s include the opening cysteine and the closing phenylalanine or tryptophan. A D gene is named only where the DNA matches it firmly. The size of a clone is reported for some rows only, either as once, few or many, or as a class for expanded clones.

.,TRBJ1-1,.,TRBV6-5,CASSYSLLFSTEAFF,TGTGCCAGCAGTTACTCACTCCTATTCTCCACTGAAGCTTTCTTT
.,TRBJ1-1,.,TRBV6-1,CASSKLTEAFF,TGTGCCAGCAGTAAACTAACTGAAGCTTTCTTT
.,TRBJ1-2,.,TRBV4-3,CASSQGALGTYGYTF,TGCGCCAGCAGCCAGGGGGCGTTGGGAACCTATGGCTACACCTTC
.,TRBJ2-5,TRBD2,TRBV5-1,CASSLAGAAETQYF,TGCGCCAGCAGCTTAGCGGGAGCGGCAGAGACCCAGTACTTC
.,TRBJ1-2,TRBD1,TRBV19,CASSSSGGQSYGYTF,TGTGCCAGTAGTTCGAGTGGGGGACAGAGCTATGGCTACACCTTC
once,TRBJ2-1,TRBD2,TRBV6-5,CASSYLGLADEQFF,TGTGCCAGCAGTTACCTGGGACTAGCCGATGAGCAGTTCTTC
.,TRBJ2-7,.,TRBV11-1,CASSLERGSYEQYF,TGTGCCAGCAGCTTAGAACGAGGCTCCTACGAGCAGTACTTC
.,TRBJ2-2,.,TRBV6-1,CASSEGLLDTGELFF,TGTGCCAGCAGTGAAGGGTTGCTAGACACCGGGGAGCTGTTTTTT
.,TRBJ2-3,TRBD2,TRBV4-2,CASSQVSGGTDTQYF,TGTGCCAGCAGCCAAGTAAGCGGGGGCACAGATACGCAGTATTTT
.,TRBJ2-3,TRBD2,TRBV6-5,CASRTRAGGPDTQYF,TGTGCCAGCAGGACGAGGGCGGGAGGGCCAGATACGCAGTATTTT
.,TRBJ2-1,TRBD2,TRBV5-1,CASSRGLAGAISYNEQFF,TGCGCCAGCAGCCGCGGCCTAGCGGGGGCCATTTCCTACAATGAGCAGTTCTTC
.,TRBJ2-1,.,TRBV15,CATSSALPARRAPQFF,TGTGCCACCAGCAGTGCTCTCCCCGCCCGCAGGGCCCCGCAGTTCTTC
.,TRBJ2-7,.,TRBV29-1,CSVLQGPYEQYF,TGCAGCGTCCTACAGGGCCCCTACGAGCAGTACTTC
.,TRBJ2-5,.,TRBV5-1,CASSLWESGTPRSETQYF,TGCGCCAGCAGCTTGTGGGAAAGCGGAACTCCGCGATCGGAGACCCAGTACTTC
.,TRBJ2-1,.,TRBV28,CASAMGGRTREQFF,TGTGCCAGCGCCATGGGGGGGCGCACAAGGGAGCAGTTCTTC
.,TRBJ2-3,.,TRBV28,CASSPMRSGSGTDTQYF,TGTGCCAGCAGCCCTATGCGATCCGGGTCCGGCACAGATACGCAGTATTTT
.,TRBJ2-7,TRBD1,TRBV28,CASSGQGAQYEQYF,TGTGCCAGCAGTGGACAGGGGGCGCAATACGAGCAGTACTTC
.,TRBJ2-1,TRBD2,TRBV7-6,CASSLGTERESNEQFF,TGTGCCAGCAGCTTAGGAACGGAGCGGGAGTCCAATGAGCAGTTCTTC
.,TRBJ2-3,.,TRBV18,CASSPRTGAGRRQTDTQYF,TGTGCCAGCTCACCAAGGACAGGAGCGGGTCGTCGGCAGACAGATACGCAGTATTTT
.,TRBJ2-5,TRBD2,TRBV7-9,CASSLDSGRYETQYF,TGTGCCAGCAGCTTAGACAGCGGGAGATATGAGACCCAGTACTTC
.,TRBJ2-7,TRBD1,TRBV20-1,CSAQGAREQYF,TGCAGTGCTCAGGGGGCGCGGGAGCAGTACTTC
.,TRBJ1-5,TRBD1,TRBV7-2,CASSLRTGSNQPQHF,TGTGCCAGCAGCTTGCGGACAGGGAGCAATCAGCCCCAGCATTTT
.,TRBJ2-3,.,TRBV7-3,CASSSDSLDTQYF,TGTGCCAGCAGCTCGGACTCACTAGATACGCAGTATTTT
.,TRBJ2-3,.,TRBV28,CASSRDTDTQYF,TGTGCCAGCAGCCGAGACACAGATACGCAGTATTTT
few,TRBJ1-2,.,TRBV7-9,CASSNQPDSYGYTF,TGTGCCAGCAGCAACCAACCGGACAGCTATGGCTACACCTTC
.,TRBJ2-7,.,TRBV9,CASSSQAVNVEQYF,TGTGCCAGCAGCTCCCAGGCAGTTAATGTCGAGCAGTACTTC
.,TRBJ1-1,.,TRBV27,CATKTTPGITEAFF,TGTGCCACCAAAACCACTCCGGGTATTACTGAAGCTTTCTTT
.,TRBJ2-5,.,TRBV2,CASSDLTLIQETQYF,TGTGCCAGCAGTGATTTAACTCTGATACAAGAGACCCAGTACTTC
medium-sized,TRBJ2-2,.,TRBV4-1,CASSQNSGGTGELFF,TGCGCCAGCAGCCAAAACTCCGGGGGCACCGGGGAGCTGTTTTTT
.,TRBJ1-1,TRBD1,TRBV7-8,CASSFPGTGNTEAFF,TGTGCCAGCAGTTTTCCCGGGACAGGGAACACTGAAGCTTTCTTT
.,TRBJ2-7,TRBD2,TRBV7-9,CASSSSGRGEQYF,TGTGCCAGCAGCTCTAGCGGGAGGGGCGAGCAGTACTTC
.,TRBJ1-3,.,TRBV28,CASSPRTDRNTIYF,TGTGCCAGCAGCCCCCGGACAGATAGAAACACCATATATTTT
.,TRBJ2-5,TRBD2,TRBV11-2,CASSPSGRRETQYF,TGTGCCAGCAGCCCCTCCGGGAGGAGGGAGACCCAGTACTTC
.,TRBJ2-3,TRBD2,TRBV2,CASTLSGDTQYF,TGTGCCAGCACCCTTAGCGGGGATACGCAGTATTTT
.,TRBJ1-2,.,TRBV5-8,CASSTVGPYGYTF,TGTGCCAGCAGCACGGTGGGGCCCTATGGCTACACCTTC
.,TRBJ1-1,.,TRBV19,CATSGRAGLNTEAFF,TGTGCCACCTCCGGGAGGGCGGGGTTGAACACTGAAGCTTTCTTT
.,TRBJ1-3,.,TRBV5-5,CASSRGDGSGNTIYF,TGTGCCAGCAGCCGAGGAGACGGCTCTGGAAACACCATATATTTT
.,TRBJ1-1,.,TRBV7-9,CASGRKMNTEAFF,TGTGCCAGCGGGAGAAAGATGAACACTGAAGCTTTCTTT
.,TRBJ2-1,TRBD1,TRBV6-1,CASSEMGDREYEQFF,TGTGCCAGCAGTGAAATGGGGGACAGGGAGTATGAGCAGTTCTTC
.,TRBJ2-5,TRBD1,TRBV5-1,CASSLDTGVAETQYF,TGCGCCAGCAGCTTGGACACAGGGGTGGCAGAGACCCAGTACTTC
.,TRBJ2-1,TRBD2,TRBV6-5,CASSSRLAGYNEQFF,TGTGCCAGCAGTTCCCGACTAGCGGGCTACAATGAGCAGTTCTTC
.,TRBJ2-7,.,TRBV29-1,CSVRTSSYEQYF,TGCAGCGTTCGAACATCTTCCTACGAGCAGTACTTC
.,TRBJ1-2,.,TRBV6-6,CASSRTSNYGYTF,TGTGCCAGCAGTCGTACATCTAACTATGGCTACACCTTC
.,TRBJ2-1,.,TRBV5-1,CASSLYVAFGNEQFF,TGCGCCAGCAGCTTGTATGTAGCGTTCGGTAATGAGCAGTTCTTC
.,TRBJ2-5,TRBD1,TRBV27,CASSLGQGRETQYF,TGTGCCAGCAGTCTCGGACAGGGAAGGGAGACCCAGTACTTC
.,TRBJ1-5,.,TRBV19,CATSGVAHQPQHF,TGTGCCACCTCAGGGGTTGCCCATCAGCCCCAGCATTTT
.,TRBJ2-7,.,TRBV18,CASSPQGRGYEQYF,TGTGCCAGCTCACCCCAGGGAAGGGGCTACGAGCAGTACTTC
.,TRBJ1-2,TRBD1,TRBV29-1,CSVGLGQGIGDTF,TGCAGCGTTGGCCTAGGACAGGGGATAGGGGACACCTTC
.,TRBJ2-3,.,TRBV7-2,CASSLEFQGISTDTQYF,TGTGCCAGCAGCTTAGAATTCCAGGGGATATCCACAGATACGCAGTATTTT
.,TRBJ2-3,.,TRBV2,CASRRASGTDTQYF,TGTGCCAGCAGGAGGGCTAGCGGCACAGATACGCAGTATTTT
.,TRBJ2-1,.,TRBV5-5,CASSSRGQPPSRVNEQFF,TGTGCCAGCAGCTCCCGCGGACAGCCCCCCTCCCGCGTCAATGAGCAGTTCTTC
.,TRBJ1-3,.,TRBV6-1,CASSIGGNTIYF,TGTGCCAGCAGTATCGGGGGAAACACCATATATTTT
.,TRBJ2-5,TRBD2,TRBV5-8,CASSLSTWASGETQYF,TGTGCCAGCAGCTTGTCGACCTGGGCTAGCGGAGAGACCCAGTACTTC
.,TRBJ2-1,.,TRBV5-1,CASSWDPTGTSYNEQFF,TGCGCCAGCAGCTGGGACCCCACGGGGACTTCCTACAATGAGCAGTTCTTC
.,TRBJ1-1,.,TRBV19,CASSIDTGTEAFF,TGTGCCAGTAGTATAGATACGGGGACTGAAGCTTTCTTT
.,TRBJ2-2,TRBD1,TRBV6-5,CASWVTGSGELFF,TGTGCCAGCTGGGTGACAGGGAGCGGGGAGCTGTTTTTT
.,TRBJ2-7,TRBD1,TRBV6-6,CASSYGTGTYEQYF,TGTGCCAGCAGTTACGGGACAGGTACCTACGAGCAGTACTTC
.,TRBJ2-7,TRBD1,TRBV9,CASSGALPTGGPYEQYF,TGTGCCAGCAGCGGAGCCCTACCGACAGGGGGCCCCTACGAGCAGTACTTC
.,TRBJ2-7,TRBD2,TRBV7-2,CASTGTSGIEQYF,TGTGCCAGCACCGGGACTAGCGGGATCGAGCAGTACTTC
.,TRBJ1-2,TRBD1,TRBV2,CASTEAGRGRNNYGYTF,TGTGCCAGCACCGAAGCGGGCAGGGGGCGAAATAACTATGGCTACACCTTC